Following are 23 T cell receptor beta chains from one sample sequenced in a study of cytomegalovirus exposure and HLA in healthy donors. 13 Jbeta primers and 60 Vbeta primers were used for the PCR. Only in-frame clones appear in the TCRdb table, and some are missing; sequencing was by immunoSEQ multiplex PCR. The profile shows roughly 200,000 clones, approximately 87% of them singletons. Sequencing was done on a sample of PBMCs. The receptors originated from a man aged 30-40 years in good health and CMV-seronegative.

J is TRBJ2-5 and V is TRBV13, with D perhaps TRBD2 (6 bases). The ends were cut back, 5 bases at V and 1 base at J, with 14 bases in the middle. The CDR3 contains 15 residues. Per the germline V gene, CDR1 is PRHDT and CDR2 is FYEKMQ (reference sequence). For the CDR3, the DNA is TGTGCCAGCAGCCCCGGGTACGGGGGCCAAGAGACCCAGTACTTC. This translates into CASSPGYGGQETQYF.

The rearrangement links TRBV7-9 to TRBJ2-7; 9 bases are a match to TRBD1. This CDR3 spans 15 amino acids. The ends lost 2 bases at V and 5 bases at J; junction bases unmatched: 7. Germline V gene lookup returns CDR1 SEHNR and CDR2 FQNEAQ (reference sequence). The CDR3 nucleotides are TGTGCCAGCAGCTTAAGCGGGACAGGGCGAAACGAGCAGTACTTC. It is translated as CASSLSGTGRNEQYF.

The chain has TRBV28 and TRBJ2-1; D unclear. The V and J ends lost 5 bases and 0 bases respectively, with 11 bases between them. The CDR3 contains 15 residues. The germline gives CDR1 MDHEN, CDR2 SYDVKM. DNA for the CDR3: TGTGCCAGCAGTGCCTATGTCGTCTCCTACAATGAGCAGTTCTTC. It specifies CASSAYVVSYNEQFF.

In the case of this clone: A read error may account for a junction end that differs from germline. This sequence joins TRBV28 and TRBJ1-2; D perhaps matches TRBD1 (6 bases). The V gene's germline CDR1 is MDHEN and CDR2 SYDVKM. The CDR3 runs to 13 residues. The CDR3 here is CASRGQGRGGYAF. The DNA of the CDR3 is TGTGCCAGCAGGGGGCAGGGGCGCGGTGGCTACGCCTTC.

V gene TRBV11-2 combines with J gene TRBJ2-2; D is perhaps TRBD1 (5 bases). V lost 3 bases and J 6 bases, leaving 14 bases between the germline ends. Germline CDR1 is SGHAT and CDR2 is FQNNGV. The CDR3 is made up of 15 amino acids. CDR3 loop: CASSLIRANSGELFF. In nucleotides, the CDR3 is TGTGCCAGCAGCTTGATCAGGGCCAACTCCGGGGAGCTGTTTTTT.

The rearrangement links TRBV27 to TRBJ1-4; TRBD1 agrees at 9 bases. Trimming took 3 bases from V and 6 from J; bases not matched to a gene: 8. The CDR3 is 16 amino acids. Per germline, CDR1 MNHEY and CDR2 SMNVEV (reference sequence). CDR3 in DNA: TGTGCCAGCAGTTTGCTCGGGACAGGGCGGGATGAAAAACTGTTTTTT. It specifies CASSLLGTGRDEKLFF.

The CDR3 DNA reads as TGCGCCAGCAGGGGAGTAAGTTCTCGTCAAGAGACCCAGTACTTC. Its translation is CASRGVSSRQETQYF. The V and J genes are TRBV5-1 and TRBJ2-5; D possibly corresponds to TRBD2 (5 bases). The germline V and J ends were trimmed by 5 bases and 2 bases, with 16 bases remaining between them. Germline CDR1 SGHRS, CDR2 YFSETQ. The CDR3 runs to 15 residues.

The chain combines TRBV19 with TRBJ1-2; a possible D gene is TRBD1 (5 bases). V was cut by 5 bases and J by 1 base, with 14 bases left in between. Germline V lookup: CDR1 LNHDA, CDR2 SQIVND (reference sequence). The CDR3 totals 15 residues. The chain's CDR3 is CASSPRGEYNYGYTF. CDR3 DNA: TGTGCCAGTAGTCCCCGGGGGGAGTATAACTATGGCTACACCTTC. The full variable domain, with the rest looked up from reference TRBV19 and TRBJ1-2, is DGGITQSPKYLFRKEGQNVTLSCEQNLNHDAMYWYRQDPGQGLRLIYYSQIVNDFQKGDIAEGYSVSREKKESFPLTVTSAQKNPTAFYLCASSPRGEYNYGYTFGSGTRLTVV.

This CDR3 reads CASSSATSGGIEQFF. The CDR3 nucleotides read TGTGCCAGCAGTTCAGCCACTAGCGGGGGGATAGAGCAGTTCTTC. The chain employs TRBV27 and TRBJ2-1; 12 bases fit TRBD2. Trimming removed 4 bases from V and 10 bases from J; junction bases left unmatched: 8. From germline, CDR1 is MNHEY and CDR2 SMNVEV (reference sequence). The CDR3 runs to 15 residues.

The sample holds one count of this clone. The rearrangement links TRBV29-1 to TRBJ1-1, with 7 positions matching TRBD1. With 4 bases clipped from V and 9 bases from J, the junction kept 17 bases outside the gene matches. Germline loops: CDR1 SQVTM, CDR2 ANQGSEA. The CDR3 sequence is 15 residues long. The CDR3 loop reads CSVVSVGGVSTKAFF. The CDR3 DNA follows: TGCAGCGTTGTATCGGTAGGGGGCGTGTCAACTAAAGCTTTCTTT.

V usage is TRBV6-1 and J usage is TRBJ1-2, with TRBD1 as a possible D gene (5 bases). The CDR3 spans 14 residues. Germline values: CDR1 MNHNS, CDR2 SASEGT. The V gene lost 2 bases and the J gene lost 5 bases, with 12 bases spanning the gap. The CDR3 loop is CASSERGMVYGYTF. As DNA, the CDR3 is TGTGCCAGCAGTGAACGGGGGATGGTATATGGCTACACCTTC.

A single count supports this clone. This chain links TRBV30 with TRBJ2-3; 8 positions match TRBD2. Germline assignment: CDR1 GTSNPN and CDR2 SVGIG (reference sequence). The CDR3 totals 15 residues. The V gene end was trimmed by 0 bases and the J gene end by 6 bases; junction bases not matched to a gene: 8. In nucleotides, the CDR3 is TGTGCCTGGAGTGTAGCGGGAGACGGTTCGGATACGCAGTATTTT. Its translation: CAWSVAGDGSDTQYF.

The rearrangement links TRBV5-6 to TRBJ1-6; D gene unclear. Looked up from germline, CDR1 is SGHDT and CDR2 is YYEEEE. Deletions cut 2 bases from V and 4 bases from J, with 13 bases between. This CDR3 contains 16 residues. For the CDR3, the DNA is TGTGCCAGCAGCTTAGAGGCAAACAAGTATAATTCACCCCTCCACTTT. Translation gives CASSLEANKYNSPLHF.

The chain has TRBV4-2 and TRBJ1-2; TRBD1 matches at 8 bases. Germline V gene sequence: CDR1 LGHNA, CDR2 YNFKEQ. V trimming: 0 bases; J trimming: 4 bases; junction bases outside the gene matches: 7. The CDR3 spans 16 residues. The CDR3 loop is CASSQDSLGTGYGYTF. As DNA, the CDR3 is TGTGCCAGCAGCCAAGATAGTCTTGGGACAGGCTATGGCTACACCTTC.

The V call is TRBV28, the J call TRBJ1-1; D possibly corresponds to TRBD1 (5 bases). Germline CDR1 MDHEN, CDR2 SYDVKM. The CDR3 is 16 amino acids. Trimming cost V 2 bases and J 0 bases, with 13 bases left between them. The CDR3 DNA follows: TGTGCCAGCAGTTTACCCCCGACAGTCATGAACACTGAAGCTTTCTTT. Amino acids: CASSLPPTVMNTEAFF.

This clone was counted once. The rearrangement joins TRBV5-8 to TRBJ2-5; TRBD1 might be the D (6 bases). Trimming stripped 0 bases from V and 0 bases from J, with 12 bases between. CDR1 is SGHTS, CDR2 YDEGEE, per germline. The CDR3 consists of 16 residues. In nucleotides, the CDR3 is TGTGCCAGCAGCTTGGTGGGCAGGGGCTACCAAGAGACCCAGTACTTC. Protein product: CASSLVGRGYQETQYF.

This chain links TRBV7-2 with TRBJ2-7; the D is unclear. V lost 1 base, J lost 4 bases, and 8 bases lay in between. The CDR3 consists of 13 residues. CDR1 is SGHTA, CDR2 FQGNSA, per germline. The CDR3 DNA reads TGTGCCAGCAGCTTAGTATTCCGGTACGAGCAGTACTTC. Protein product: CASSLVFRYEQYF.

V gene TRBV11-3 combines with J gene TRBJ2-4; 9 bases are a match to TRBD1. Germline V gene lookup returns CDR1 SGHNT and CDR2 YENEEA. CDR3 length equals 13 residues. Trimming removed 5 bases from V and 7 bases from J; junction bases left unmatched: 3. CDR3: CASSQTGGNIQYF. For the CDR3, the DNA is TGTGCCAGCAGCCAGACAGGGGGGAACATTCAGTACTTC.

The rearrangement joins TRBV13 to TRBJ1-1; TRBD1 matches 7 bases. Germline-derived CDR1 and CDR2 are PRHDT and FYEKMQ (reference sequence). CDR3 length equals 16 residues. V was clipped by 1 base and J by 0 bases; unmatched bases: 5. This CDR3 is CASSLEGGTVNTEAFF. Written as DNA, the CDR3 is TGTGCCAGCAGCTTAGAGGGTGGGACAGTGAACACTGAAGCTTTCTTT.

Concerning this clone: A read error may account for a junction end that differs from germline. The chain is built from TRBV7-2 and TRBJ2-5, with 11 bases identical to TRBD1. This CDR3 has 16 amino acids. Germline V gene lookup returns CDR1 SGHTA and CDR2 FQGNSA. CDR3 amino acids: CASSLAGTGGEKTQYF. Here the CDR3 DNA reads TGTGCCAGCAGCCTAGCCGGGACAGGGGGTGAAAAGACCCAGTACTTC.

In nucleotides, the CDR3 is TGTGCCAGCAGTGAGGGCAATGAGCAGTTCTTC. Translated, it gives CASSEGNEQFF. V gene TRBV5-6 combines with J gene TRBJ2-1, with a possible D match to TRBD2 (5 bases). The CDR3 is 11 amino acids. Trimming left V 5 bases short and J 6 bases short, with 6 bases between. Looked up from germline, CDR1 is SGHDT and CDR2 is YYEEEE.

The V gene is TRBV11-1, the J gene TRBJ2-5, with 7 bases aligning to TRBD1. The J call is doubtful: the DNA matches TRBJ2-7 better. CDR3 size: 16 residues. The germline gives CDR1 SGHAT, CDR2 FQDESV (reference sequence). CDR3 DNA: TGTGCCAGCAGCTTAATGGGACAGACAGGGTCCCACGAGCAGTACTTC. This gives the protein CASSLMGQTGSHEQYF.

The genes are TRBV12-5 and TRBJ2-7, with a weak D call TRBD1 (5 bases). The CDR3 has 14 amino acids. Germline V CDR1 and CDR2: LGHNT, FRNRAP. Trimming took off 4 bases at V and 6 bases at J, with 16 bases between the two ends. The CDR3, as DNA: TGTGCTAGTGGTTCCTCAGGGAAATTGAGCGAGCAGTACTTC. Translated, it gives CASGSSGKLSEQYF. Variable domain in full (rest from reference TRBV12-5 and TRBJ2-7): DARVTQTPRHKVTEMGQEVTMRCQPILGHNTVFWYRQTMMQGLELLAYFRNRAPLDDSGMPKDRFSAEMPDATLATLKIQPSEPRDSAVYFCASGSSGKLSEQYFGPGTRLTVT.